This TCR beta chain was recorded in a study of T cell responses to AZD1222 COVID-19 vaccine. Study outcomes and limitations: Only 5 or 6 individuals given AZD1222 were seropositive at baseline.

Germline-derived CDR1 and CDR2 are SGHDT and YYEEEE. V trimming: 6 bases; J trimming: 1 base; junction bases outside the gene matches: 11. This CDR3 is built from 17 residues. On this clone itself: What it binds is unknown.

Profiling relied on immunoSEQ multiplex PCR, and the TCRdb table lists in-frame clones only, not all of them. The sample comprises more than 95,000 clones, about 92% of which are singletons, and over 2.5% rests with the top ten. The starting material was peripheral blood, obtained on day 0 of AZD1222 vaccination. This TCR came from an adult in good health. The rearrangement uses TRBV5-6 and TRBJ2-5; 11 bases are a match to TRBD2. The CDR3 DNA follows: TGTGCCAGCACCCCATCTACTAGCGGGAGCTCCCAAGAGACCCAGTACTTC. Translation: CASTPSTSGSSQETQYF.